This T cell receptor (beta chain) comes out of a study of blood T cell repertoires in COVID-19. In the study overall: Samples of COVID-19 (acute and convalescent) were obtained from the United States, Italy and Spain.

TCRdb's table, derived via immunoSEQ multiplex PCR, lists solely in-frame clones and lacks some. The sample lists some 350,000 clones, approximately 86% seen once, with about 2.9% in the top ten. The origin of this receptor is a human donor in a cohort sampled during active COVID-19. The material sequenced was peripheral blood.

In DNA form, the CDR3 reads TGTGCCAGCCAGGCGGGGGACCTCAGGGAGACCCAGTACTTC. Amino acids: CASQAGDLRETQYF. The chain carries TRBV28 and TRBJ2-5, with 7 bases lining up with TRBD2. CDR1 MDHEN and CDR2 SYDVKM come from the germline V gene. The CDR3 loop spans 14 amino acids. J gave up 5 bases and V 8 bases, and 11 bases lay outside the gene matches.